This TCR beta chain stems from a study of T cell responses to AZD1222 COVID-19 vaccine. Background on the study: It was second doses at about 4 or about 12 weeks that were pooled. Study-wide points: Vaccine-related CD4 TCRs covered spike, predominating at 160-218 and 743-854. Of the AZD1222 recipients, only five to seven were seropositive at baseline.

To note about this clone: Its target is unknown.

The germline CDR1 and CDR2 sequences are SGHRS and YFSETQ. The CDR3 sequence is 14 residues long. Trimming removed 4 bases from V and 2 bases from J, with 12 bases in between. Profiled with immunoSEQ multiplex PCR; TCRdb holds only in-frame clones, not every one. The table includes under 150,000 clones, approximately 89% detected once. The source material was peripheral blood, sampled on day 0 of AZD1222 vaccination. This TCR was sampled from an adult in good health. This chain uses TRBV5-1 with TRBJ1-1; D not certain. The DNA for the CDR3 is TGCGCCAGCAGCGACGGATGGGCCAACACTGAAGCTTTCTTT. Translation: CASSDGWANTEAFF.